These 8 T cell receptor beta chains were all obtained from the same sample, sequenced in a study of cytomegalovirus exposure and HLA in healthy donors. Using immunoSEQ multiplex PCR, the repertoire was profiled, and TCRdb retains in-frame clones only, with some absent. The sample carries under 250,000 clones, about 89% recorded once. The sample taken for sequencing was PBMCs. The receptors were gathered from a woman between 18 and 30 years old in good health and CMV-seronegative.

The chain is built from TRBV18 and TRBJ1-3; D possibly corresponds to TRBD1 (5 bases). CDR1 is KGHSH and CDR2 is LQKENI in the germline V gene. This CDR3 contains 13 residues. Trimming removed 4 bases at V and 5 bases at J, with 9 bases between. Written as DNA, the CDR3 is TGTGCCAGCTCACTTCAGGGCAGAAACACCATATATTTT. Translating it yields CASSLQGRNTIYF.

This clone has ten or more counts. The V and J genes are TRBV14 and TRBJ1-5, with 9 positions matching TRBD1. The CDR3 spans 15 residues. Germline assignment: CDR1 SGHDN and CDR2 FVKESK. V shed 3 bases, J shed 4 bases, and the junction held 4 bases outside the gene matches. Written as DNA, the CDR3 is TGTGCCAGCAGCCACCTACAGGGGGCTAATCAGCCCCAGCATTTT. Translated: CASSHLQGANQPQHF.

This chain connects TRBV30 to TRBJ2-7; 7 nucleotides match TRBD2. V lost 0 bases, J lost 2 bases, and 7 bases stayed unmatched. The CDR3 is made up of 15 amino acids. The germline V gene has CDR1 GTSNPN and CDR2 SVGIG (reference sequence). The CDR3 bases are TGTGCCTGGAGTGTACGCGGGAGCCCTCCCTACGAGCAGTACTTC. Translation: CAWSVRGSPPYEQYF.

This chain links TRBV4-1 with TRBJ2-1; D possibly corresponds to TRBD2 (6 bases). Per the germline V gene, CDR1 is MGHRA and CDR2 is YSYEKL. The CDR3 runs 17 residues. The V gene lost 1 base and the J gene lost 2 bases, with 15 bases spanning the gap. The CDR3 region has the DNA TGCGCCAGCAGCCAAGTTGGCGGATTAGCGGCCTACAATGAGCAGTTCTTC. Amino acid sequence: CASSQVGGLAAYNEQFF.

The rearrangement joins TRBV27 to TRBJ2-7; D may be TRBD2 (6 bases). Trimming shortened V by 5 bases and J by 0 bases, and 14 bases separated the two germline ends. This CDR3 spans 15 amino acids. CDR1 and CDR2 from the germline V gene are MNHEY and SMNVEV (reference sequence). CDR3 in amino acids: CASSQKGRSSYEQYF. For the CDR3, the DNA is TGTGCCAGCAGTCAGAAGGGGAGGAGCTCCTACGAGCAGTACTTC.

The chain carries TRBV5-1 and TRBJ2-5, with a weak D call TRBD1 (5 bases). Germline CDR1 and CDR2: SGHRS and YFSETQ. V was cut by 4 bases and J by 3 bases, with 22 bases left in between. The CDR3 sequence is 17 residues long. As DNA, the CDR3 is TGCGCCAGCAGCCCCGCGGACACATATGGGGCAAAAGAGACCCAGTACTTC. Amino acid sequence: CASSPADTYGAKETQYF.

The chain has TRBV5-1 and TRBJ1-1, with TRBD1 matching over 11 bases. V lost 5 bases to trimming and J lost 11 bases; unmatched junction nucleotides: 20. Germline CDR1 SGHRS, CDR2 YFSETQ. This CDR3 has 17 residues. The CDR3 here is CASSITPGTGGMGDAFF. DNA for the CDR3: TGCGCCAGCAGTATCACTCCCGGGACAGGGGGTATGGGGGATGCTTTCTTT.

This rearrangement joins TRBV5-6 to TRBJ2-3, with a possible D match to TRBD2 (6 bases). CDR3 length equals 14 residues. Germline CDR1 and CDR2: SGHDT and YYEEEE. Trimming took off 4 bases at V and 4 bases at J, with 13 bases between the two ends. CDR3 protein: CASSAGTGADTQYF. CDR3 DNA: TGTGCCAGCAGCGCGGGAACGGGAGCAGATACGCAGTATTTT.